A selection of T cell receptor beta chains follows, all from one sample in a study of beta chain features in type 1 diabetes. The repertoire was sequenced with immunoSEQ multiplex PCR; TCRdb's copy has only in-frame clones and lacks some. Here the sample spans about 320,000 clones, around 13% being singletons. Sequencing input: central memory CD4+ T cells from blood. The receptors derive from a young man in good health. Each CDR3 is given with its conserved first and last residue.

CDR3aa: CASSRGGAGTDTQYF; j_gene: TRBJ2-3; v_gene: TRBV11-2
CDR3aa: CTSSQGRAGLNQPQHF; j_gene: TRBJ1-5; v_gene: TRBV1
CDR3aa: CASRVGGGHQETQYF; j_gene: TRBJ2-5; v_gene: TRBV5-4
CDR3aa: CASSQGLPGQYNSPLHF; j_gene: TRBJ1-6; v_gene: TRBV4-1
CDR3aa: CASSRRGQFGGEKLFF; j_gene: TRBJ1-4; v_gene: TRBV27
CDR3aa: CASSEWDTIYF; j_gene: TRBJ1-3; v_gene: TRBV6-1
CDR3aa: CASSLDQGVGRNIQYF; j_gene: TRBJ2-4; v_gene: TRBV18
CDR3aa: CASSLAGRSTQYF; j_gene: TRBJ2-5; v_gene: TRBV5-1
CDR3aa: CASSDGINSPLHF; j_gene: TRBJ1-6; v_gene: TRBV10-1
CDR3aa: CACRQSEQPQHF; j_gene: TRBJ1-5; v_gene: TRBV30